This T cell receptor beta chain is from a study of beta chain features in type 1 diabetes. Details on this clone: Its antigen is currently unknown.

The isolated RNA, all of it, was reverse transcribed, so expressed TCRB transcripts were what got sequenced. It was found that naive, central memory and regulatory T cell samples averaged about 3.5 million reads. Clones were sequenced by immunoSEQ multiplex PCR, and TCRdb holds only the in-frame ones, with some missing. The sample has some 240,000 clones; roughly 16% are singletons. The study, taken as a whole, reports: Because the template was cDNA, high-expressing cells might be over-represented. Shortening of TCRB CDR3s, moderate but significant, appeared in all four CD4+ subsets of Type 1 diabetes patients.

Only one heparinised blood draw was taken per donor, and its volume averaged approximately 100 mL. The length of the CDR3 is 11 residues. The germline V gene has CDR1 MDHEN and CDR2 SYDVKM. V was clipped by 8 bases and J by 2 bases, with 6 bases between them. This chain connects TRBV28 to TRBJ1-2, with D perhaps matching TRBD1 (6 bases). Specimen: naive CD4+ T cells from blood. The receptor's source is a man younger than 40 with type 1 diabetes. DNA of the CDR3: TGTGCCAGCGGACAGAACTATGGCTACACCTTC. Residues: CASGQNYGYTF.